A selection of T cell receptor beta chains follows, all from one sample in a study of radiotherapy plus CTLA-4 blockade in lung cancer. TCRdb's table, derived via immunoSEQ multiplex PCR, lists solely in-frame clones and lacks some. The table lists approximately 80,000 clones, less than 85% of them singletons. This specimen was peripheral blood, taken from a patient treated with radiotherapy plus ipilimumab. These receptors came from a human donor with non-small cell lung cancer whose response to radiotherapy plus ipilimumab could not be evaluated. Both conserved end residues are part of each CDR3. A D gene is named only where the DNA matches it firmly. Not every row has a clone size; where given, it reads once, few, many or a size class.

d_call: TRBD1; clone_size: few; v_call: TRBV28; cdr3_length: 17; j_call: TRBJ2-5; cdr3_nt: TGTGCCAGCAGTTCAGGGACAGGCCGGAAAAAAAAAGAGACCCAGTACTTC; cdr3_aa: CASSSGTGRKKKETQYF
d_call: .; clone_size: .; v_call: TRBV4-1; cdr3_length: 13; j_call: TRBJ1-2; cdr3_nt: TGCGCCAGCAGTCCGAGAGTCAACTATGGCTACACCTTC; cdr3_aa: CASSPRVNYGYTF
d_call: TRBD1; clone_size: .; v_call: TRBV6-6; cdr3_length: 14; j_call: TRBJ1-5; cdr3_nt: TGTGCCAGCAGTTACGGTGGGACAGCTCAGCCCCAGCATTTT; cdr3_aa: CASSYGGTAQPQHF
d_call: TRBD1; clone_size: few; v_call: TRBV9; cdr3_length: 14; j_call: TRBJ1-1; cdr3_nt: TGTGCCAGCAGCGTCGGGCAGGGGGCGGACGAAGCTTTCTTT; cdr3_aa: CASSVGQGADEAFF
d_call: TRBD1; clone_size: .; v_call: TRBV9; cdr3_length: 14; j_call: TRBJ2-7; cdr3_nt: TGTGCCAGCAGCGTGCGGACAGGGACCCACGAGCAGTACTTC; cdr3_aa: CASSVRTGTHEQYF
d_call: .; clone_size: .; v_call: TRBV7-9; cdr3_length: 13; j_call: TRBJ1-5; cdr3_nt: TGTGCCAGCAGCTTAACGGGTGAGCAGCCCCAGCATTTT; cdr3_aa: CASSLTGEQPQHF
d_call: TRBD1; clone_size: once; v_call: TRBV30; cdr3_length: 14; j_call: TRBJ2-7; cdr3_nt: TGTGCCTGGAGCCCCGGGACAGGGTTCTACGAGCAGTACTTC; cdr3_aa: CAWSPGTGFYEQYF
d_call: TRBD1; clone_size: .; v_call: TRBV11-3; cdr3_length: 16; j_call: TRBJ1-1; cdr3_nt: TGTGCCAGCAGCTTAGAAGGAACCGGGACAGGGCCTGAAGCTTTCTTT; cdr3_aa: CASSLEGTGTGPEAFF
d_call: .; clone_size: .; v_call: TRBV10-2; cdr3_length: 16; j_call: TRBJ2-7; cdr3_nt: TGCGCCAGCACCGAACTACAATTGCTGGGACTTTACGAGCAGTACTTC; cdr3_aa: CASTELQLLGLYEQYF
d_call: TRBD1; clone_size: .; v_call: TRBV19; cdr3_length: 14; j_call: TRBJ1-1; cdr3_nt: TGTGCCAGTAGATCGACAGGGGATAGCACTGAAGCTTTCTTT; cdr3_aa: CASRSTGDSTEAFF
d_call: .; clone_size: .; v_call: TRBV7-2; cdr3_length: 16; j_call: TRBJ1-5; cdr3_nt: TGTGCCAGCAGCTCTGGCCCGGACATCCGAAATCAGCCCCAGCATTTT; cdr3_aa: CASSSGPDIRNQPQHF
d_call: .; clone_size: .; v_call: TRBV11-2; cdr3_length: 12; j_call: TRBJ1-2; cdr3_nt: TGTGCCAGCAGCTTAGCGGGGGTCGGCTACACCTTC; cdr3_aa: CASSLAGVGYTF
d_call: .; clone_size: .; v_call: TRBV2; cdr3_length: 12; j_call: TRBJ1-2; cdr3_nt: TGTGCCAGCAGCAGGGTTAACTATGGCTACACCTTC; cdr3_aa: CASSRVNYGYTF
d_call: TRBD1; clone_size: .; v_call: TRBV6-7; cdr3_length: 13; j_call: TRBJ2-7; cdr3_nt: TGTGCCAGCAGCAGCCGGGACAGTTACGAGCAGTACTTC; cdr3_aa: CASSSRDSYEQYF
d_call: .; clone_size: few; v_call: TRBV5-1; cdr3_length: 14; j_call: TRBJ2-4; cdr3_nt: TGCGCCAGCACTTCCGGGACTGAAGGTAACATTCAGTACTTC; cdr3_aa: CASTSGTEGNIQYF
d_call: TRBD1; clone_size: .; v_call: TRBV19; cdr3_length: 16; j_call: TRBJ2-2; cdr3_nt: TGTGCCAGTAGCTCGGGACAGGGGACTAACACCGGGGAGCTGTTTTTT; cdr3_aa: CASSSGQGTNTGELFF
d_call: TRBD1; clone_size: once; v_call: TRBV25-1; cdr3_length: 13; j_call: TRBJ1-1; cdr3_nt: TGTGCCAGCAGTCTCCAGGGGGGCACTGAAGCTTTCTTT; cdr3_aa: CASSLQGGTEAFF
d_call: TRBD1; clone_size: .; v_call: TRBV27; cdr3_length: 16; j_call: TRBJ2-7; cdr3_nt: TGTGCCAGCAGTTTCGATCGACAGGGGGCTAGGTACGAGCAGTACTTC; cdr3_aa: CASSFDRQGARYEQYF
d_call: .; clone_size: .; v_call: TRBV28; cdr3_length: 15; j_call: TRBJ1-4; cdr3_nt: TGTGCCAGCAGTTTCAGGAACACACCATATGAAAAACTGTTTTTT; cdr3_aa: CASSFRNTPYEKLFF
d_call: .; clone_size: .; v_call: TRBV9; cdr3_length: 12; j_call: TRBJ2-1; cdr3_nt: TGTGCCAGCAGCGTAGCTGGGCATGAGCAGTTCTTC; cdr3_aa: CASSVAGHEQFF
d_call: TRBD1; clone_size: few; v_call: TRBV4-1; cdr3_length: 15; j_call: TRBJ1-4; cdr3_nt: TGCGCCAGCAGCCCCGCGGACAGGGGTAATGAAAAACTGTTTTTT; cdr3_aa: CASSPADRGNEKLFF
d_call: TRBD1; clone_size: few; v_call: TRBV28; cdr3_length: 17; j_call: TRBJ1-2; cdr3_nt: TGTGCCAGCAGTTCGATATGGCGGACAGGGACAAACTATGGCTACACCTTC; cdr3_aa: CASSSIWRTGTNYGYTF
d_call: TRBD1; clone_size: few; v_call: TRBV14; cdr3_length: 15; j_call: TRBJ1-5; cdr3_nt: TGTGCCAGCAGCCGAGGCCCCAGGGGGCATCAGCCCCAGCATTTT; cdr3_aa: CASSRGPRGHQPQHF
d_call: TRBD1; clone_size: .; v_call: TRBV7-2; cdr3_length: 15; j_call: TRBJ2-3; cdr3_nt: TGTGCCAGCAGCTCCCTTGGACAGGGCGCAGATACGCAGTATTTT; cdr3_aa: CASSSLGQGADTQYF
d_call: .; clone_size: few; v_call: TRBV7-9; cdr3_length: 14; j_call: TRBJ2-5; cdr3_nt: TGTGCCAGCAGCCTTCTTAGAAACCAAGAGACCCAGTACTTC; cdr3_aa: CASSLLRNQETQYF
d_call: .; clone_size: once; v_call: TRBV6-1; cdr3_length: 15; j_call: TRBJ1-4; cdr3_nt: TGTGCCAGCATCGACGGAGGGCGAGGTAATGAAAAACTGTTTTTT; cdr3_aa: CASIDGGRGNEKLFF
d_call: .; clone_size: few; v_call: TRBV29-1; cdr3_length: 15; j_call: TRBJ2-5; cdr3_nt: TGCAGCGTTGAGGGGGGGCTAGACAGCCAAGAGACCCAGTACTTC; cdr3_aa: CSVEGGLDSQETQYF
d_call: .; clone_size: .; v_call: TRBV6-1; cdr3_length: 14; j_call: TRBJ2-7; cdr3_nt: TGTGCCACCGATTCCGGGACATCCTCCTACGAGCAGTACTTC; cdr3_aa: CATDSGTSSYEQYF
d_call: .; clone_size: .; v_call: TRBV10-3; cdr3_length: 15; j_call: TRBJ2-3; cdr3_nt: TGTGCCATCAGTGAAGGGACACCCAGCACAGATACGCAGTATTTT; cdr3_aa: CAISEGTPSTDTQYF
d_call: TRBD1; clone_size: .; v_call: TRBV18; cdr3_length: 13; j_call: TRBJ2-5; cdr3_nt: TGTGCCAGCTCACCGGGACAGCCCCCGGCCCAGTACTTC; cdr3_aa: CASSPGQPPAQYF
d_call: TRBD1; clone_size: .; v_call: TRBV6-5; cdr3_length: 14; j_call: TRBJ1-2; cdr3_nt: TGTGCCAGCAGCCGGGACAGCCCTAACTATGGCTACACCTTC; cdr3_aa: CASSRDSPNYGYTF
d_call: TRBD2; clone_size: few; v_call: TRBV30; cdr3_length: 17; j_call: TRBJ2-3; cdr3_nt: TGTGCCTGGATCCCCGCTCTGGGGAGTGGAGCGGGAGAGATACGGAGTTTT; cdr3_aa: CAWIPALGSGAGEIRSF
d_call: .; clone_size: .; v_call: TRBV6-1; cdr3_length: 15; j_call: TRBJ2-7; cdr3_nt: TGTGCCAGCAGCCCTATGACTAGTCGGGGATACGAGCAGTACTTC; cdr3_aa: CASSPMTSRGYEQYF
d_call: .; clone_size: .; v_call: TRBV9; cdr3_length: 14; j_call: TRBJ1-6; cdr3_nt: TGTGCCAGCAGCGTAGACAGGGCGAATTCACCCCTCCACTTT; cdr3_aa: CASSVDRANSPLHF
d_call: .; clone_size: .; v_call: TRBV11-3; cdr3_length: 13; j_call: TRBJ2-5; cdr3_nt: TGTGCCAGCAGCTTGCCCCCGGGGGAGACCCAGTACTTC; cdr3_aa: CASSLPPGETQYF
d_call: .; clone_size: .; v_call: TRBV6-1; cdr3_length: 13; j_call: TRBJ1-5; cdr3_nt: TGTGCCAGCAGTGAAAGGCGGGATCAGCCCCAGCATTTT; cdr3_aa: CASSERRDQPQHF
d_call: .; clone_size: .; v_call: TRBV7-7; cdr3_length: 13; j_call: TRBJ1-1; cdr3_nt: TGTGCCAGCAGCTTAAGGGAGGACACTGAAGCTTTCTTT; cdr3_aa: CASSLREDTEAFF
d_call: .; clone_size: .; v_call: TRBV6-6; cdr3_length: 15; j_call: TRBJ1-3; cdr3_nt: TGTGCCAGCAGTTACAGGAGTATGGTTGGAAACACCATATATTTT; cdr3_aa: CASSYRSMVGNTIYF
d_call: .; clone_size: .; v_call: TRBV27; cdr3_length: 18; j_call: TRBJ2-7; cdr3_nt: TGTGCCAGCAGTTCTCTCGATAGCTACGGAGGGGGGGGTTACGAGCAGTACTTC; cdr3_aa: CASSSLDSYGGGGYEQYF
d_call: TRBD1; clone_size: .; v_call: TRBV5-6; cdr3_length: 17; j_call: TRBJ1-1; cdr3_nt: TGTGCCAGCAGCATAGACAGGGGACCCACGCTGAACACTGAAGCTTTCTTT; cdr3_aa: CASSIDRGPTLNTEAFF
d_call: TRBD2; clone_size: .; v_call: TRBV5-6; cdr3_length: 16; j_call: TRBJ2-7; cdr3_nt: TGTGCCAGCAGCTTGGCGGGACTAGCGGGAGGTTACGAGCAGTACTTC; cdr3_aa: CASSLAGLAGGYEQYF
d_call: .; clone_size: few; v_call: TRBV7-2; cdr3_length: 11; j_call: TRBJ1-2; cdr3_nt: TGTGCCAGCAGCTTATCGCGAGGCTACACCTTC; cdr3_aa: CASSLSRGYTF